The text below deals with one T cell receptor (beta chain). This clone came up a few times. Its antigen specificity is not known. Base qualities are missing; no much larger clone stands one base away. The data originate from a study of beta chain features in type 1 diabetes (dated by TCRdb to the late 2010s). For context, the study as a whole: Patients and healthy donors did not differ in mean age, gender distribution, total cell number or subset yield. Across all samples, some 99 million sorted cells were examined, and cell number per subset correlated strongly with RNA yield. In the study, recently diagnosed type 1 diabetes patients and matched healthy donors were compared on the TCRB repertoires of their sorted circulating CD4+ T cell subsets. Naive and central memory subsets were obtained from all 30 or so donors, but regulatory and stem cell-like memory subsets were isolated from only 8 patients and roughly 8 healthy donors. The full study reports these points: Naive, central memory and regulatory TCRB repertoires appeared more similar among patients than among healthy donors. At VDJ recombination sites, type 1 diabetes patients had fewer insertions and more deleted nucleotides, which implies abnormalities in thymic rearrangement. Type 1 diabetes patients showed a moderate but significant shortening of TCRB CDR3 length in all four CD4+ subsets. PCR may preferentially amplify shorter templates, but because patient and control samples were amplified and corrected together, any resulting skew would affect both groups equally. Because cDNA was sequenced instead of genomic DNA, activated cells with high expression could be over-represented, although the groups did not differ in activation or CD3 levels. Because small numbers of individuals were included in the HLA sub-analyses, any influence of HLA type on TCRB rearrangement was left unresolved.

All of the isolated RNA was reverse transcribed with the High Capacity cDNA Reverse Transcription Kit, so expressed TCRB transcripts were sequenced. Deep immunoSEQ sequencing was performed on naive, central memory and regulatory T cell samples, with an average of roughly 3.6 million total reads per sample. After sorted cells were lysed in RLT buffer, RNA was extracted with DNase-treated RNeasy Micro or Mini kits, with the choice depending on cell number. To prevent cross-contamination, each cell subset was processed individually, whereas patient and healthy donor samples were processed jointly. Using the immunoSEQ multiplex PCR, TCRB sequences were amplified from cDNA into 87-bp fragments spanning the CDR3 region. Amplicons were sequenced on the Illumina HiSeq platform. As for how the authors treated the data: PCR bias was corrected computationally using synthetic template baselines, and reads within Hamming distance 2 were collapsed, with unmergeable singletons discarded. Reads were aligned to IMGT to assign V, D and J genes, CDR3 length, and insertions or deletions at six rearrangement sites. Within each subset, clonotype counts were normalized to sorted cell number, and only after that were true diversity and Gini coefficients computed with the tcR R package. The overlap coefficient, calculated on TCRB nucleotide sequences, was used to measure repertoire sharing. TCRdb re-hosts the immuneACCESS table, in-frame sequences only. Its copies lack some clones; in the studies checked, an unresolved V gene accounts for under half of them, and the cause for the rest is not known. V and J calls and clone size come straight from that table; D and trimming were deduced from the DNA. The sample table holds about 170,000 clones, of which roughly 8% were seen once. The top ten hold approximately 0.5% of the sample.

The CDR3 contains 16 residues, cysteine and phenylalanine counted. The entry retains the CDR3 DNA only, 48 bases that are in frame from base 1. Trimming at the junction amounts to 3 bases on V and 0 bases on J, and the germline ends lie 12 bases apart. The germline V gene specifies KGHSH as CDR1 and LQKENI as CDR2. From each donor, a single peripheral blood sample of 90 to 150 mL on average was drawn into heparinised tubes. A BD FACSAria II and a panel including CD45RO, CCR7, CD25, CD127, CD95 and CD27 were used to sort naive, central memory, regulatory and stem cell-like memory CD4+ T cells. Purity was above 98% for every sorted population. PBMCs were isolated right away by Lymphoprep density gradient centrifugation and were stained directly, without culture. So that batch effects would be minimized, each experiment stained and sorted samples in pairs, pairing one healthy donor with one patient.

Sequencing was performed on central memory CD4+ T cells from blood. The chain was built from TRBV18 and TRBJ1-3; a weak D assignment points to TRBD1 (5 bases agree). This receptor was taken from a man younger than 30 with type 1 diabetes. The CDR3 region reads CASSPRQRSSGNTIYF. The sequenced DNA: TGTGCCAGCTCACCTCGACAGCGAAGCTCTGGAAACACCATATATTTT.